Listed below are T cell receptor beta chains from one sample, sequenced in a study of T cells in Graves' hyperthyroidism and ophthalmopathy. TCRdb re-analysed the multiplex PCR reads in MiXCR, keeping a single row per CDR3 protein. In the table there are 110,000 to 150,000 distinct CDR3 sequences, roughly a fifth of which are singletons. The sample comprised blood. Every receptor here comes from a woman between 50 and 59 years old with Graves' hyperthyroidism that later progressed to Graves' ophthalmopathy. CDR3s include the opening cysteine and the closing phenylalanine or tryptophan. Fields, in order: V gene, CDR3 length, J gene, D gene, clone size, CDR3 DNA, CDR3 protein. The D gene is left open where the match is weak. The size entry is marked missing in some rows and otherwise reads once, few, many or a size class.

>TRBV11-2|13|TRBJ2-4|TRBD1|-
TGTGCCAGCAACCAACAGGGGGTAAACATTCAGTACTTC
CASNQQGVNIQYF
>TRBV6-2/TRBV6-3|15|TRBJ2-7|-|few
TGTGCCAGCAGTTACTCTAGCGGAGCCGTTTACGAGCAGTACTTC
CASSYSSGAVYEQYF
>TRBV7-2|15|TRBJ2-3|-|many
TGTGCCAGCAGCCAAAAGCGGGCAGGCACAGATACGCAGTATTTT
CASSQKRAGTDTQYF
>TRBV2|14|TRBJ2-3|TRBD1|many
TGTGCCAGCAAAACAGGGGTCAGCACAGATACGCAGTATTTT
CASKTGVSTDTQYF
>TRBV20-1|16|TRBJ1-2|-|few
TGCAGTGCTCCTTCCCCCACCGGGGGGCGCCACTATGGCTACACCTTC
CSAPSPTGGRHYGYTF
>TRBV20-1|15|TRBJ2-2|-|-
TGCAGTGCTAGGTCGGGAGCCCTGAACACCGGGGAGCTGTTTTTT
CSARSGALNTGELFF
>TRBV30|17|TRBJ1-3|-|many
TGTGCCTGGAGGATGTCGGGACGGAAAAGCTCTGGAAACACCATATATTTT
CAWRMSGRKSSGNTIYF
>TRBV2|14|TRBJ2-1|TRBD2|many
TGTGCCAGCAGTCCACGGACTAGCGGCAATGAGCAGTTCTTC
CASSPRTSGNEQFF
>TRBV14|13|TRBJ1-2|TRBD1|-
TGTGCCAGCAGCCAAGGCCAGGGGGATGGCTACACCTTC
CASSQGQGDGYTF
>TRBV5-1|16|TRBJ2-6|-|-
TGCGCCAGCAGCTTGGCCGAGGCAGCTGGGGCCAACGTCCTGACTTTC
CASSLAEAAGANVLTF
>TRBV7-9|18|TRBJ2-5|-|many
TGTGCCAGCAGCCCAGGCCAACCCGGGGTTTCCATCCAAGAGACCCAGTACTTC
CASSPGQPGVSIQETQYF
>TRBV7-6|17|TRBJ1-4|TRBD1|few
TGTGCCAGCAGCTCACGACAGGGAAGAGGAACTAATGAAAAACTGTTTTTT
CASSSRQGRGTNEKLFF
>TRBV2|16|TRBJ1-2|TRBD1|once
TGTGCCAGCAGTGTTCCGGGACAGGGGGCTAACTATGGCTACACCTTC
CASSVPGQGANYGYTF
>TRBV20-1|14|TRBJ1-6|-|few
TGCAGTGCTAGAGATTCGACAGCTAATTCACCCCTCCACTTT
CSARDSTANSPLHF
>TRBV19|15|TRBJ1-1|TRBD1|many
TGTGCCAGTAGTACCCATCAGGGGGCTAGCACTGAAGCTTTCTTT
CASSTHQGASTEAFF
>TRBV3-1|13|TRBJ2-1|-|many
TGTGCCAGCAGCCAAGACCCCCAGGGCGCGCAGTTCTTC
CASSQDPQGAQFF
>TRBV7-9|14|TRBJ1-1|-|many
TGTGCCAGCAGCACCGCAATCGGGTTCCCTGAAGCTTTCTTT
CASSTAIGFPEAFF
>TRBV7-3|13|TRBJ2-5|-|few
TGTGCCAGCAGCCTTTACAGGGCCGAGACCCAGTACTTC
CASSLYRAETQYF
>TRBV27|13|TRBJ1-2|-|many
TGTGCCAGCAGTTTCGGAACAGACTATGGCTACACCTTC
CASSFGTDYGYTF
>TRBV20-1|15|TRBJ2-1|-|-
TGCAGTGCTAGAGGGGTAGGGAGCTCCTACAATGAGCAGTTCTTC
CSARGVGSSYNEQFF
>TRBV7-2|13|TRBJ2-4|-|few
TGTGCCAGCAGGGACGGGGTCAAAAACATTCAGTACTTC
CASRDGVKNIQYF
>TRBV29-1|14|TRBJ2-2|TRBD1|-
TGCGGCGTTCAAGGACAGGGGAATACCGGGGAGCTGTTTTTT
CGVQGQGNTGELFF
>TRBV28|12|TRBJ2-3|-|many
TGTGCCAGCAGCCCCGTTGAGGATACGCAGTATTTT
CASSPVEDTQYF
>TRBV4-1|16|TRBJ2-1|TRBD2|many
TGCGCCAGCGGGGGGGCCAGCGGGAGCTCCTACAATGAGCAGTTCTTC
CASGGASGSSYNEQFF
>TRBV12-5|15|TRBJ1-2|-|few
TGTGCTAGTGGTTTGGATTCGGCAGGAAACTATGGCTACACCTTC
CASGLDSAGNYGYTF